What follows describes a single T cell receptor beta chain. This sample was included in a study of blood T cell repertoires in COVID-19. Across the whole study: PBMCs, B-cell-depleted T cells, or T cells provided the cDNA or gDNA that made up the material.

This CDR3 region has 13 residues. CDR1 and CDR2 from the germline V gene are SNHLY and FYNNEI. V was pared by 1 base and J by 3 bases, with 6 bases between. Method: immunoSEQ multiplex PCR; TCRdb's copy keeps in-frame clones and lacks some. The table includes about 40,000 clones, just under 80% detected once. This receptor was identified in an elderly man with active or convalescent COVID-19. The chain carries TRBV2 and TRBJ1-1, with D unclear. The source material was peripheral blood. The CDR3 region is CASSEGRYTEAFF. The CDR3 DNA follows: TGTGCCAGCAGTGAAGGCAGGTACACTGAAGCTTTCTTT.